This is a list of T cell receptor beta chains from one sample in a study of blood T cell repertoires in COVID-19. Measured with immunoSEQ multiplex PCR; TCRdb has only the in-frame clones, and not every one. The table records 250,000 to 300,000 clones, roughly 85% of them present only once. What was sequenced was peripheral blood. Every receptor here comes from a woman aged 18-29 years with acute or convalescent COVID-19. CDR3s include the opening cysteine and the closing phenylalanine or tryptophan. Each record gives: D gene, J gene, V gene, clone size, CDR3 DNA, CDR3 protein. The D gene is left open where the match is weak. The size field is filled for only some rows; it gives once, few, many or a size class.

>TRBD1|TRBJ1-2|TRBV7-8|NA
TGTGCCAGCAGCTTAGAAGTAGGACAGGGAAGGGTCAGCTATGGCTACACCTTC
CASSLEVGQGRVSYGYTF
>NA|TRBJ1-6|TRBV7-9|once
TGTGCCAGCAGCGCTTGGGGCATGGGTTCACCCCTCCACTTT
CASSAWGMGSPLHF
>NA|TRBJ1-2|TRBV2|NA
TGTGCCAGCAGTGCAGGGCCCTCTCATGGCTACACCTTC
CASSAGPSHGYTF
>TRBD2|TRBJ2-7|TRBV27|NA
TGTGCCAGCCGCAAACTAGCGGGAGGAGACGAGCAGTACTTC
CASRKLAGGDEQYF
>TRBD2|TRBJ2-3|TRBV9|NA
TGTGCCAGCAGCGTAGGCGGGAGTAGCACAGATACGCAGTATTTT
CASSVGGSSTDTQYF
>TRBD2|TRBJ2-1|TRBV5-6|NA
TGTGCCAGCAGCTTGGTAGCGGGATATGGTGAGCAGTTCTTC
CASSLVAGYGEQFF
>NA|TRBJ2-2|TRBV5-1|NA
TGCGCCAGCAGCTTGGCATCCCCAGCGGGTGGGAACACCGGGGAGCTGTTTTTT
CASSLASPAGGNTGELFF
>NA|TRBJ1-1|TRBV18|NA
TGTGCCAGCTCACCAGAGGTTTGGGTGGCCGAAGCTTTCTTT
CASSPEVWVAEAFF
>NA|TRBJ2-1|TRBV7-9|once
TGTGCCAGCAGCTTTATGGTTGGACTGGACTACAATGAGCAGTTCTTC
CASSFMVGLDYNEQFF
>NA|TRBJ1-2|TRBV5-4|NA
TGTGCCAGCAGCGAGCCGGCGGAGAACTATGGCTACACCTTC
CASSEPAENYGYTF
>TRBD1|TRBJ2-7|TRBV9|NA
TGTGCCAGCAGCGTAGACAGGGGGCGATCCTACGAGCAGTACTTC
CASSVDRGRSYEQYF